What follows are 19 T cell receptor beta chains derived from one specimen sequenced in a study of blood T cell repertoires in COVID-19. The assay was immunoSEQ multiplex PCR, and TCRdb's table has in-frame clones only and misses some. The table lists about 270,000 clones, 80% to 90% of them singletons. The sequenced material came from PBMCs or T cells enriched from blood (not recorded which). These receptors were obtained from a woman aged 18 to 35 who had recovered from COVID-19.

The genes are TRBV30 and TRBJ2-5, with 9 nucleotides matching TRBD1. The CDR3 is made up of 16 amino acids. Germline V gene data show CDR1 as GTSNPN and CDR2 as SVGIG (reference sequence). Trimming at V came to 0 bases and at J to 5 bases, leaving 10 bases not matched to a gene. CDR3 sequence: CAWSVIFGTGRETQYF. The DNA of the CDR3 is TGTGCCTGGAGTGTCATTTTTGGGACAGGGAGGGAGACCCAGTACTTC.

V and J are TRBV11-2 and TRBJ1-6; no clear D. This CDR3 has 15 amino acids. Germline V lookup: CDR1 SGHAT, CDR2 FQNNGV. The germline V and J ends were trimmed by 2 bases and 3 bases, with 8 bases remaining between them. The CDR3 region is CASSLSGIYNSPLHF. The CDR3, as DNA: TGTGCCAGCAGCTTATCAGGAATCTATAATTCACCCCTCCACTTT.

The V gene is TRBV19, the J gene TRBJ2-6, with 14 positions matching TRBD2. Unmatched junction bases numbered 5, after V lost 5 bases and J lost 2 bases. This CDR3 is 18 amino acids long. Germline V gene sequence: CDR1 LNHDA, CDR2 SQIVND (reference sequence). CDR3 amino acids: CASSFLTSGGAGANVLTF. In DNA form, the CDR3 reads TGTGCCAGTAGTTTTCTGACTAGCGGGGGGGCTGGGGCCAACGTCCTGACTTTC.

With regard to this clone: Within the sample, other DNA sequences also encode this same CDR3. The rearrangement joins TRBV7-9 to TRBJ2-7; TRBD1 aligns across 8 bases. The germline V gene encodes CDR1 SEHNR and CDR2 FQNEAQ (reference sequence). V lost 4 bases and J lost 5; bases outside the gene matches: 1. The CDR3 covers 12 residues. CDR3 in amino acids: CASSSQGDEQYF. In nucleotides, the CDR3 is TGTGCCAGCAGCTCACAGGGGGACGAGCAGTACTTC.

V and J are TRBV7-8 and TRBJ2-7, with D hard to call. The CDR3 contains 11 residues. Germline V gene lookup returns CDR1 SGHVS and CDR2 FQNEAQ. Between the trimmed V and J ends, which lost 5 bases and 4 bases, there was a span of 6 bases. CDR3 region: CASSARYEQYF. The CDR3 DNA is TGTGCCAGCAGCGCCAGGTACGAGCAGTACTTC.

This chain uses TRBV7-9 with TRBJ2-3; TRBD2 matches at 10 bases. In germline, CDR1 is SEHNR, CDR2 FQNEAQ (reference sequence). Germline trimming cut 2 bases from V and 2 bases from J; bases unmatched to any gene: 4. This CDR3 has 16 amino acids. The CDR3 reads CASSLSTSGVTDTQYF. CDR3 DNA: TGTGCCAGCAGCTTATCTACTAGCGGGGTCACAGATACGCAGTATTTT.

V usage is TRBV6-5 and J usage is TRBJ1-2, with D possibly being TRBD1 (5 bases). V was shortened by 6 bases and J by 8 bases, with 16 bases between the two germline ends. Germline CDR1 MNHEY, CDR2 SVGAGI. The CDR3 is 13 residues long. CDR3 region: CASSLGTEKGYTF. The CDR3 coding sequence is TGTGCCAGCAGCCTTGGGACTGAGAAGGGCTACACCTTC.

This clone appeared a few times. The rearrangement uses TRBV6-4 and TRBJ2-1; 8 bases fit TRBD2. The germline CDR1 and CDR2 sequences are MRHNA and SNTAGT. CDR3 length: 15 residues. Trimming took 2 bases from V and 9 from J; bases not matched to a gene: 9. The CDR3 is CASSDRSGEAAEQFF. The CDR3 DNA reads TGTGCCAGCAGTGACCGTAGCGGGGAGGCGGCTGAGCAGTTCTTC.

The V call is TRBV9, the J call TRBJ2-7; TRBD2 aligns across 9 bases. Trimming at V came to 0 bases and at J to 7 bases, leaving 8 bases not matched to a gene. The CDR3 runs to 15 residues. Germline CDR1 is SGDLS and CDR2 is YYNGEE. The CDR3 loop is CASSVEGRAGGEQYF. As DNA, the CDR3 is TGTGCCAGCAGCGTAGAAGGCCGAGCGGGGGGTGAGCAGTACTTC.

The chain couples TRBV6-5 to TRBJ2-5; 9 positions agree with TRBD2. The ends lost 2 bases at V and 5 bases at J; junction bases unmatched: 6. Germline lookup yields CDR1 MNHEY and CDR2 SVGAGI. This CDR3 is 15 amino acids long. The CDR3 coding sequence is TGTGCCAGCAGTTACGCTAGCGGGGCCTCGGAGACCCAGTACTTC. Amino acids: CASSYASGASETQYF.

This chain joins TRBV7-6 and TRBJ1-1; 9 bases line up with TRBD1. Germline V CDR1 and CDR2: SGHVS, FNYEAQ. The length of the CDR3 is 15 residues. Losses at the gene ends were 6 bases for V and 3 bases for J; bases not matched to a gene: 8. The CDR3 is CASSLNRGPDTEAFF. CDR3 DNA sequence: TGTGCCAGCAGTCTTAACAGGGGGCCGGACACTGAAGCTTTCTTT.

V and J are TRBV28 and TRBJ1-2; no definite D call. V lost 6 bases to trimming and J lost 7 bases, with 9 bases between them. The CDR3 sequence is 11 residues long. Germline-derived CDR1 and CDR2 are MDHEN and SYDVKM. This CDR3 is CASSSSPGYTF. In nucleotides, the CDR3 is TGTGCCAGCAGCTCGTCCCCTGGCTACACCTTC.

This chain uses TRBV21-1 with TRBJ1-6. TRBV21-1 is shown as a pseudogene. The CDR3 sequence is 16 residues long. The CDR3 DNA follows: TGTGCCAGCAGCAAAGAGCGGGGGCGCCGGAATTCACCCCTCCACTTT. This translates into CASSKERGRRNSPLHF.

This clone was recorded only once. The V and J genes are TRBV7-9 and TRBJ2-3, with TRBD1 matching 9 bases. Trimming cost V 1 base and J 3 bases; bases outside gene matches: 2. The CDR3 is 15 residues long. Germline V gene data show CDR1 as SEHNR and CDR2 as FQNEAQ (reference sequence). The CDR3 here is CASSLGDRVTDTQYF. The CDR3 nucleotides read TGTGCCAGCAGCTTAGGGGACAGGGTTACAGATACGCAGTATTTT.

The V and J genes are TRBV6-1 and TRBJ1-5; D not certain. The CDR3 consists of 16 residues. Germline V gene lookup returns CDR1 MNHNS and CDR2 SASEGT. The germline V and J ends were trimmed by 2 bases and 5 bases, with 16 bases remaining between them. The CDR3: CASSETRRVPDQPQHF. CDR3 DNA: TGTGCCAGCAGTGAAACTCGGAGGGTCCCCGATCAGCCCCAGCATTTT.

The CDR3 reads CARIRQGRGYTF. Written as DNA, the CDR3 is TGTGCCAGGATTCGACAGGGACGAGGCTACACCTTC. The chain links TRBV7-9 to TRBJ1-2, with 7 nucleotides matching TRBD1. This CDR3 is built from 12 residues. J gave up 8 bases and V 9 bases, and 9 bases lay outside the gene matches. CDR1 SEHNR and CDR2 FQNEAQ come from the germline V gene (reference sequence).

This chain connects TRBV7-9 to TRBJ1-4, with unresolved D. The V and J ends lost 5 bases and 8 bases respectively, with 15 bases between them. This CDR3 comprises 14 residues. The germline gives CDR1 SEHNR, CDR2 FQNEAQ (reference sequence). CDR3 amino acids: CASSLREGGEKLFF. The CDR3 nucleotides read TGTGCCAGCAGCCTTCGTGAGGGCGGCGAAAAACTGTTTTTT. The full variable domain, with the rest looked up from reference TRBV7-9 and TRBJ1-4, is DTGVSQNPRHKITKRGQNVTFRCDPISEHNRLYWYRQTLGQGPEFLTYFQNEAQLEKSRLLSDRFSAERPKGSFSTLEIQRTEQGDSAMYLCASSLREGGEKLFFGSGTQLSVL.

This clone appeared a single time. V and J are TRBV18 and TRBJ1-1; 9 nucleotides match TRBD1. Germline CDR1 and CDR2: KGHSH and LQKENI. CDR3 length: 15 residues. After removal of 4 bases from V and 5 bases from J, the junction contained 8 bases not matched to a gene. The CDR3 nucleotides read TGTGCCAGCTCACATCGGGACAGGGTGTTTACTGAAGCTTTCTTT. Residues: CASSHRDRVFTEAFF.

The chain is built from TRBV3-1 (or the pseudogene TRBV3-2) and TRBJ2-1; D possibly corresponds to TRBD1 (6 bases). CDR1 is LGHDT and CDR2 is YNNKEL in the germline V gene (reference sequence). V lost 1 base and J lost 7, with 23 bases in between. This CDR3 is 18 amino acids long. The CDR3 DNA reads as TGTGCCAGCAGCCAAGCAGGAGTGGGACATCGAGAGGGGAATGAGCAGTTCTTC. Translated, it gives CASSQAGVGHREGNEQFF.